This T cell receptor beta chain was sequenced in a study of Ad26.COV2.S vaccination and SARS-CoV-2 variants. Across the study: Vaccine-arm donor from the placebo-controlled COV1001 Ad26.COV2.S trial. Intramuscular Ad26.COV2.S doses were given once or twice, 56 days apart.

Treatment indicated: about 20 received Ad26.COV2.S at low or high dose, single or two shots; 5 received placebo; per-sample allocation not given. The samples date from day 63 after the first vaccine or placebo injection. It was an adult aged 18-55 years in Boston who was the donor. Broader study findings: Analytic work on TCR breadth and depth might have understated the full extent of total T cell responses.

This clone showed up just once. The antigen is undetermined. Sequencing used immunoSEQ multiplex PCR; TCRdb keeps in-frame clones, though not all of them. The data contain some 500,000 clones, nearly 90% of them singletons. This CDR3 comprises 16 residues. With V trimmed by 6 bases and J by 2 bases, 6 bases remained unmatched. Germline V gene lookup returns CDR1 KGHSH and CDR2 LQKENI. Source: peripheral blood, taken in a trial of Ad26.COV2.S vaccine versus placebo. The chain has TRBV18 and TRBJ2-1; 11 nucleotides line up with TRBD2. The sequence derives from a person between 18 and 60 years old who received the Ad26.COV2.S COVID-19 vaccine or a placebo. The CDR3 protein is CASSLGTSGAYNEQFF. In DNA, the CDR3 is TGTGCCAGCTCGCTCGGGACTAGCGGCGCCTACAATGAGCAGTTCTTC.